This T cell receptor (beta chain) was documented in a study of T-cell memory formation after mild COVID-19. For the study at large: Across donors, TCR clusters were largely donor specific. Overall study findings and caveats: Nothing showed for sure that second-wave clones peaking on day 37 were SARS-CoV-2 specific. A second wave expanding day 15 to 37 was CD4+-biased; contracting clones were balanced.

5'RACE with constant-segment primers yielded barcoded, UMI-tagged TCR alpha and TCR beta cDNA libraries. TCRdb called the 5' RACE reads again in MiXCR, with one record for every CDR3 protein. The sample holds 180,000 or so distinct CDR3 sequences, roughly 17% seen once. In its sample, this clonotype was seen once. Its cognate antigen is unknown. The V gene's germline CDR1 is MNHNY and CDR2 SVGAGI (reference sequence). The CDR3 totals 16 residues. Germline trimming cut 5 bases from V and 1 base from J; bases unmatched to any gene: 8. Sequenced material: PBMCs or a T cell subset sorted from them (not recorded which). The sequence derives from an adult woman who had mild COVID-19 (a few samples of this study predate the infection). Cell type and time point are not known. The chain carries TRBV6-6 and TRBJ2-3; the match to TRBD1 covers 8 bases. For the CDR3, the DNA is TGTGCCAGCAGTCGCACGGGACAGGCTGGCACAGATACGCAGTATTTT. Its protein product is CASSRTGQAGTDTQYF.